These T cell receptor beta chains were read from a single sample in a study of monozygotic twins with cystic fibrosis. TCRdb's table, derived via immunoSEQ multiplex PCR, lists solely in-frame clones and lacks some. The sample includes approximately 34,000 clones, about 96% of them seen just once. The source material was blood. These TCRs come from a girl between 2 and 10 years old with cystic fibrosis. CDR3s include the opening cysteine and the closing phenylalanine or tryptophan. The D gene is left open where the match is weak. A clone size is listed for some rows: how often the clone was seen (once, few, many), or a class if it is expanded.

TRBV9	TRBD2	TRBJ2-1	.	CASSPPAGALNEQFF	TGTGCCAGCAGCCCCCCAGCGGGAGCGTTGAATGAGCAGTTCTTC
TRBV10-3	.	TRBJ1-6	.	CAITATDRSPLHF	TGTGCCATCACCGCGACAGACCGATCACCCCTCCACTTT
TRBV5-4	.	TRBJ2-1	.	CASSAGAGSRDNEQFF	TGTGCCAGCAGCGCGGGGGCGGGGAGCCGGGACAATGAGCAGTTCTTC
TRBV28	.	TRBJ1-2	.	CASSSPGQVVYGYTF	TGTGCCAGCAGTAGCCCGGGTCAGGTAGTTTATGGCTACACCTTC
TRBV5-1	TRBD2	TRBJ2-3	.	CASSLWAGADTQYF	TGCGCCAGCAGCTTATGGGCGGGAGCTGATACGCAGTATTTT
TRBV11-2	.	TRBJ2-1	.	CASSRGGIYNEQFF	TGTGCCAGCAGCAGGGGCGGGATCTACAATGAGCAGTTCTTC
TRBV11-2	.	TRBJ2-2	.	CASSLSTGELFF	TGTGCCAGCAGCTTGAGCACCGGGGAGCTGTTTTTT
TRBV30	.	TRBJ2-7	.	CAWSVSRQRYF	TGTGCCTGGAGTGTGAGCAGGCAGCGGTACTTC
TRBV2	TRBD2	TRBJ2-2	few	CASEAGESSGELFF	TGTGCCAGCGAGGCGGGAGAGAGTAGCGGGGAGCTGTTTTTT
TRBV6-6	TRBD1	TRBJ2-7	once	CASSPDRGLCF	TGTGCCAGCAGTCCCGACAGGGGTCTATGCTTC
TRBV11-2	.	TRBJ2-7	.	CASSHGLDYEQYF	TGTGCCAGCAGCCATGGACTGGACTACGAGCAGTACTTC
TRBV28	TRBD1	TRBJ2-2	.	CASSSGQINTGELFF	TGTGCCAGCAGTTCGGGACAGATCAACACCGGGGAGCTGTTTTTT
TRBV15	.	TRBJ2-1	.	CATSSGTWANNEQFF	TGTGCCACCAGCAGCGGGACTTGGGCGAACAATGAGCAGTTCTTC
TRBV5-1	TRBD1	TRBJ2-7	.	CASSLRGQDSYEQYF	TGCGCCAGCAGCTTAAGGGGACAGGACTCCTACGAGCAGTACTTC
TRBV9	TRBD2	TRBJ2-1	.	CASSVGGSGDEQFF	TGTGCCAGCAGCGTAGGCGGGAGTGGTGATGAGCAGTTCTTC
TRBV5-1	TRBD1	TRBJ1-2	.	CASSTRQGLGYGYTF	TGCGCCAGCAGCACCCGACAGGGACTGGGCTATGGCTACACCTTC
TRBV5-1	.	TRBJ2-4	.	CASSPQDRNINIQYF	TGCGCCAGCAGCCCACAAGACAGGAACATAAACATTCAGTACTTC
TRBV30	.	TRBJ2-7	.	CAGGPSGEQYF	TGTGCCGGGGGACCAAGCGGGGAGCAGTACTTC
TRBV10-1	TRBD1	TRBJ1-1	few	CASSGSTGDTEAFF	TGCGCCAGCAGTGGGTCGACAGGGGACACTGAAGCTTTCTTT
TRBV5-1	.	TRBJ1-3	.	CASSLAGPPGNTIYF	TGCGCCAGCAGCTTGGCCGGGCCGCCTGGAAACACCATATATTTT
TRBV28	.	TRBJ1-1	.	CASEAGEYTEAFF	TGTGCCAGCGAGGCCGGAGAATACACTGAAGCTTTCTTT
TRBV6-1	.	TRBJ2-6	.	CASSDNSGANVLTF	TGTGCCAGCAGTGACAACTCTGGGGCCAACGTCCTGACTTTC
TRBV5-6	TRBD1	TRBJ1-1	.	CASSFGQVTEAFF	TGTGCCAGCAGCTTCGGACAGGTCACTGAAGCTTTCTTT
TRBV5-5	.	TRBJ1-4	.	CASSTSLFSDEKLFF	TGTGCCAGCAGCACCTCACTCTTCAGTGATGAAAAACTGTTTTTT
TRBV9	.	TRBJ2-1	.	CASSGRTGYSYNEQFF	TGTGCCAGCAGCGGAAGAACAGGGTACTCCTACAATGAGCAGTTCTTC
TRBV27	.	TRBJ1-3	.	CASSLSSSGNTIYF	TGTGCCAGCAGTTTATCTTCCTCTGGAAACACCATATATTTT
TRBV5-6	.	TRBJ1-5	.	CASSLLWDGNQPQHF	TGTGCCAGCAGCTTGCTGTGGGACGGCAATCAGCCCCAGCATTTT
TRBV6-4	.	TRBJ2-1	.	CASSDWKGNEQFF	TGTGCCAGCAGTGACTGGAAGGGGAATGAGCAGTTCTTC
TRBV14	.	TRBJ1-2	.	CASSQGGGWYGYTF	TGTGCCAGCAGCCAAGGTGGGGGGTGGTATGGCTACACCTTC
TRBV28	TRBD1	TRBJ1-6	.	CASRGQGSYNSPLHF	TGTGCCAGCAGAGGACAGGGGAGCTATAATTCACCCCTCCACTTT
TRBV5-1	.	TRBJ1-1	.	CASKGETEAFF	TGCGCCAGCAAGGGTGAAACTGAAGCTTTCTTT
TRBV19	.	TRBJ1-1	.	CASSVGEDTEAFF	TGTGCCAGTAGTGTAGGGGAGGACACTGAAGCTTTCTTT
TRBV27	.	TRBJ2-2	.	CASSLSLTGELFF	TGTGCCAGCAGTTTATCCCTCACCGGGGAGCTGTTTTTT
TRBV5-1	.	TRBJ2-5	.	CASSNPQGGQETQYF	TGCGCCAGCAGCAACCCCCAGGGGGGACAAGAGACCCAGTACTTC
TRBV2	.	TRBJ1-1	.	CASSEFGQEAFF	TGTGCCAGCAGTGAATTTGGCCAGGAGGCTTTCTTT
TRBV6-1	.	TRBJ2-6	.	CASSGGGLGANVLTF	TGTGCCAGCAGTGGTGGAGGGCTCGGGGCCAACGTCCTGACTTTC
TRBV11-1	.	TRBJ2-4	.	CASSLVASLAKNIQYF	TGTGCCAGCAGCTTAGTTGCGTCCCTAGCCAAAAACATTCAGTACTTC
TRBV6-5	.	TRBJ1-4	.	CASRRSGLPNEKLFF	TGTGCCAGCAGGAGATCAGGGTTGCCTAATGAAAAACTGTTTTTT
TRBV19	TRBD2	TRBJ2-1	.	CASSKNPPLAGGYNEQFF	TGTGCCAGTAGTAAAAACCCACCACTAGCGGGGGGGTACAATGAGCAGTTCTTC
TRBV15	TRBD1	TRBJ1-4	.	CATSVDRGSNEKLFF	TGTGCCACCAGCGTTGACAGGGGGTCTAATGAAAAACTGTTTTTT
TRBV2	.	TRBJ2-1	.	CASTDRGAEQFF	TGTGCCAGCACCGATAGAGGAGCTGAGCAGTTCTTC